This T cell receptor beta chain derives from a study of blood T cell repertoires in COVID-19. Study-level background: The samples span acute and convalescent COVID-19 from the United States, Italy and Spain. Nucleic acid was either cDNA or gDNA, and it came from T cells, B-cell-depleted T cells, or PBMCs.

J lost 1 base, V lost 10 bases, and 22 bases had no gene match. Germline CDR1 LNHDA, CDR2 SQIVND (reference sequence). The CDR3 runs to 21 residues. In the source study's methods: Reference gene primer amplification yielded estimated nucleated cell counts. Data came from immunoSEQ multiplex PCR; TCRdb stores just in-frame clones and leaves some out. D and trimming come from the DNA, and the V and J calls and clone size come from that table. The data hold fewer than 200,000 clones, with over 75% observed a single time. The genes are TRBV19 and TRBJ2-3; 14 bases match TRBD2. Sequences were obtained from peripheral blood. The sequence was obtained from a woman in her 70s with acute or convalescent COVID-19. Written as DNA, the CDR3 is TGTGCCAAGTATTCGGCAGGGGGCTGCGGGACTAGCGGGAGCGGCACAGATACGCAGTATTTT. Translated, it gives CAKYSAGGCGTSGSGTDTQYF.